This T cell receptor (beta chain) was observed in a study of blood T cell repertoires in COVID-19. Across the study: Samples taken during acute and convalescent COVID-19 were collected in the United States, Italy and Spain.

The CDR3 runs 15 residues. CDR1 is KGHSH, CDR2 LQKENI, per germline. V lost 2 bases and J lost 5; bases outside the gene matches: 3. In the original analysis: Nucleated cell number was recorded as an estimate derived from reference gene primer amplification. The method was immunoSEQ multiplex PCR; TCRdb's version includes in-frame clones alone and lacks a portion of them. V, J and clone size reflect that table, while D and trimming were determined from the DNA. The data show approximately 200,000 clones, approximately 80% seen once. The chain is built from TRBV18 and TRBJ1-6; 7 nucleotides align to TRBD1. The sample comprised peripheral blood. The source is a human donor with acute or convalescent COVID-19. The donor label of this sample is uncertain. CDR3 sequence reads: CASSPIQGDNSPLHF. As DNA, the CDR3 is TGTGCCAGCTCACCAATCCAGGGGGATAATTCACCCCTCCACTTT. The full variable domain, in which reference TRBV18 and TRBJ1-6 provide the parts outside the CDR3, is NAGVMQNPRHLVRRRGQEARLRCSPMKGHSHVYWYRQLPEEGLKFMVYLQKENIIDESGMPKERFSAEFPKEGPSILRIQQVVRGDSAAYFCASSPIQGDNSPLHFGNGTRLTVT.